This TCR beta chain was sequenced during a study of post-analysis software for immune sequencing data. CDR1 is WSHSY, CDR2 SAAADI, per germline. With 6 bases clipped from V and 13 bases from J, the junction kept 13 bases outside the gene matches. This CDR3 is 16 amino acids long. Study-level results: About 5 TRBV segments occurring more often in patients than controls included TRBV5-6, TRBV5-1 and TRBV20-1.

The TCR beta cDNA libraries carried unique molecular identifiers. Each CDR3 protein gets one entry after TCRdb re-called the PCR reads with MiXCR. Among under 200,000 distinct CDR3 sequences listed, over 25% were seen once. This clonotype has a handful of counts. Its target is not known. The clonotype originates from a girl aged 2-17 years with multiple sclerosis. V gene TRBV10-2 combines with J gene TRBJ2-1, with 15 bases lining up with TRBD2. The sequencing input was blood. As DNA, the CDR3 is TGCGCCAGCAGGGGACTAGCGGGAGGTTATCAAGAGACCCAGTTCTTC. Protein: CASRGLAGGYQETQFF.